A single sample gave rise to the 18 T cell receptor beta chains below, sequenced in a study of blood T cells in healthy people across ages. The second PCR ran roughly 6 to 11 cycles with a sample-barcoded 5' primer and J-beta primers. One entry per CDR3 protein results from TCRdb running MiXCR on the 5' RACE reads. The repertoire includes roughly 1.7 million distinct CDR3 sequences, about 35% of them detected once, and 11% sits in the top ten. The source material was blood. These receptors originate from a woman under 40 in good health.

V gene TRBV20-1 combines with J gene TRBJ2-7; 11 bases are shared with TRBD2. The CDR3 runs to 17 residues. Germline V gene lookup returns CDR1 DFQATT and CDR2 SNEGSKA (reference sequence). V lost 0 bases to trimming and J lost 4 bases; unmatched junction nucleotides: 11. In DNA form, the CDR3 reads TGCAGTGCTAGAGATATCGACTTAGCGGGGGGGCCTTACGAGCAGTACTTC. This codes for CSARDIDLAGGPYEQYF.

The chain is built from TRBV5-1 and TRBJ2-3; D gene unclear. The CDR3 has 13 residues. The ends were cut back, 3 bases at V and 4 bases at J, with 9 bases in the middle. Germline CDR1 reads SGHRS; CDR2 reads YFSETQ. This chain's CDR3 is CASSSTEADTQYF. For the CDR3, the DNA is TGCGCCAGCAGCTCCACGGAAGCAGATACGCAGTATTTT.

This chain joins TRBV20-1 and TRBJ2-7; tentatively, D is TRBD1 (6 bases). V was trimmed by 6 bases and J by 2 bases, leaving 20 bases between them. CDR3 length: 15 amino acids. Germline CDR1 and CDR2: DFQATT and SNEGSKA (reference sequence). CDR3 sequence reads: CSASSGVRLAYEQYF. The CDR3 nucleotides read TGCAGTGCGTCGTCAGGGGTTAGGTTGGCCTACGAGCAGTACTTC.

The V and J genes are TRBV4-1 and TRBJ2-4, with TRBD2 matching 7 bases. The length of the CDR3 is 20 residues. Germline CDR1 reads MGHRA; CDR2 reads YSYEKL. Unmatched junction bases numbered 16, after V lost 0 bases and J lost 2 bases. CDR3 DNA: TGCGCCAGCAGCCAAGATGATCGGGAGAGGGTGGGACTAACCAAAAACATTCAGTACTTC. Encoded protein: CASSQDDRERVGLTKNIQYF.

The chain joins TRBV7-8 to TRBJ2-4; D gene ambiguous. The assigned J gene may be wrong: the sequence end matches TRBJ2-7 better. This CDR3 region has 15 residues. Germline CDR1 reads SGHVS; CDR2 reads FQNEAQ. CDR3 sequence reads: CASSLVFSRVYEQYF. The CDR3 DNA reads TGTGCCAGCAGCTTAGTCTTCTCACGGGTATACGAGCAGTACTTC.

The chain employs TRBV6-4 and TRBJ1-4; TRBD1 agrees at 10 bases. The ends lost 9 bases at V and 7 bases at J; junction bases unmatched: 8. The CDR3 extends over 14 amino acids. Germline CDR1 reads MRHNA; CDR2 reads SNTAGT. The CDR3 sequence is CASLQDRGSEKLFF. The CDR3 DNA is TGTGCCAGTCTGCAGGACAGGGGGAGTGAAAAACTGTTTTTT.

This clonotype is a singleton in its sample. V is TRBV11-2 and J is TRBJ2-3; D call uncertain. The CDR3 extends over 15 amino acids. CDR1 is SGHAT and CDR2 is FQNNGV in the germline V gene. V was clipped by 4 bases and J by 2 bases, with 13 bases between them. The CDR3 sequence: CASSSDGRPTDTQYF. The CDR3 DNA reads as TGTGCCAGCAGCTCAGACGGCAGGCCCACAGATACGCAGTATTTT.

This clonotype was seen a few times. V and J are TRBV29-1 and TRBJ2-1, with TRBD2 identical over 8 bases. The V gene's germline CDR1 is SQVTM and CDR2 ANQGSEA. The CDR3 spans 15 residues. Unmatched junction bases numbered 8, after V lost 1 base and J lost 6 bases. The CDR3 sequence is CSVEGLAGTSNEQFF. CDR3 coding DNA: TGCAGCGTTGAAGGCCTAGCGGGCACCTCCAATGAGCAGTTCTTC.

The chain recombines TRBV15 with TRBJ2-7; 9 positions match TRBD1. This CDR3 has 16 amino acids. V lost 0 bases to trimming and J lost 7 bases; unmatched junction nucleotides: 10. CDR1 and CDR2 from the germline V gene are LNHNV and YYDKDF (reference sequence). DNA of the CDR3: TGTGCCACCAGCAGAGATCGGGGACAGGGTTCACAAGAGCAGTACTTC. Amino acid sequence: CATSRDRGQGSQEQYF.

This clonotype appeared once. The rearrangement joins TRBV28 to TRBJ1-1; a possible D gene is TRBD1 (5 bases). Per the germline V gene, CDR1 is MDHEN and CDR2 is SYDVKM. CDR3 length: 14 amino acids. The CDR3 DNA reads as TGTGCTACACAACGTTCGGGGGTGAACACTGAAGCTTTCTTT. This codes for CATQRSGVNTEAFF.

This rearrangement joins TRBV4-2 to TRBJ2-7; 11 bases are shared with TRBD2. V lost 4 bases to trimming and J lost 3 bases; unmatched junction nucleotides: 11. Looked up from germline, CDR1 is LGHNA and CDR2 is YNFKEQ. This CDR3 is 17 amino acids long. The CDR3 region is CASSRVSGGTSGYEQYF. DNA for the CDR3: TGTGCCAGCAGCCGAGTGTCGGGCGGGACTAGCGGCTACGAGCAGTACTTC.

The chain has TRBV27 and TRBJ2-7, with a weak D call TRBD2 (5 bases). The J call may not be correct, given that the DNA end is closer to TRBJ2-5. The CDR3 totals 13 residues. Germline V gives CDR1 MNHEY, CDR2 SMNVEV (reference sequence). CDR3 in DNA: TGTGCCAGCAGTTTAGGGGAGAAAGCGACCCAGTACTTC. This codes for CASSLGEKATQYF.

This clonotype was seen more than once but under ten times. This sequence joins TRBV3-1 and TRBJ2-1, with a weak D call TRBD2 (6 bases). Germline-derived CDR1 and CDR2 are LGHDT and YNNKEL (reference sequence). The CDR3 totals 16 residues. The V end lost 4 bases, the J end lost 3 bases, and 16 bases lay between the germline ends. DNA for the CDR3: TGTGCCAGCAGCCCTCCTTGGCGGGGCCACTACAATGAGCAGTTCTTC. Encoded protein: CASSPPWRGHYNEQFF.

The chain joins TRBV27 to TRBJ2-1; no clear D gene. This CDR3 is built from 12 residues. Germline V gives CDR1 MNHEY, CDR2 SMNVEV (reference sequence). Trimming stripped 6 bases from V and 16 bases from J, with 19 bases between. CDR3 sequence: CASSHTNSLNFF. CDR3 bases: TGTGCCAGCAGCCATACTAATTCCCTCAATTTCTTC.

In this sample, this clonotype turned up a few times. This chain joins TRBV28 and TRBJ2-7; 11 positions agree with TRBD1. Germline CDR1 reads MDHEN; CDR2 reads SYDVKM. This CDR3 comprises 14 residues. The trim removed 7 bases at V and 4 bases at J, leaving 6 bases unmatched. The CDR3, as DNA: TGTGCCAGCAACTGGGACAGGGGGATGTACGAGCAGTACTTC. Protein product: CASNWDRGMYEQYF.

This chain joins TRBV7-3 and TRBJ1-1; 7 nucleotides align to TRBD1. Germline loops: CDR1 SGHTA, CDR2 FQGTGA. The CDR3 consists of 15 residues. Trimming took 5 bases from V and 0 from J; bases not matched to a gene: 6. CDR3 bases: TGTGCCAGCAGCGCCAGGGGACAGATGAACACTGAAGCTTTCTTT. This translates into CASSARGQMNTEAFF.

This clonotype was observed a handful of times. The chain carries TRBV20-1 and TRBJ1-2, with D possibly TRBD1 on 6 matching bases. V lost 5 bases, J lost 3 bases, and 22 bases lay in between. The CDR3 is made up of 16 amino acids. The germline V gene encodes CDR1 DFQATT and CDR2 SNEGSKA (reference sequence). In DNA form, the CDR3 reads TGCAGTGCTCTAAATCCTTTGGCAGGGGACCACTATGGCTACACCTTC. Translation: CSALNPLAGDHYGYTF.

The rearrangement uses TRBV6-5 and TRBJ2-3; D is unclear. Germline CDR1 is MNHEY and CDR2 is SVGAGI. Trimming left V 10 bases short and J 6 bases short, with 11 bases between. The CDR3 consists of 11 residues. Written as DNA, the CDR3 is TGTGCCACATCCATTTTCGATACGCAGTATTTT. The encoded protein is CATSIFDTQYF.